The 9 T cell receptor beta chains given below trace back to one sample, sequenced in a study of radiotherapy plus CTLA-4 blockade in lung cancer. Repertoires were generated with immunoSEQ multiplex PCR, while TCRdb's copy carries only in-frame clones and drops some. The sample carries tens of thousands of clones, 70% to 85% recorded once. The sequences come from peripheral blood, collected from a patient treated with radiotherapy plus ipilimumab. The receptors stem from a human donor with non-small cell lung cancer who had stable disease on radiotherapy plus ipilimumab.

In DNA, the CDR3 is TGCGCCAGCAGTGAGTCGACAGTTCCATTCTCTGGAAACACCATATATTTT. Its translation: CASSESTVPFSGNTIYF. The chain joins TRBV10-2 to TRBJ1-3, with a tentative D call TRBD1 (5 bases). CDR1 and CDR2 from the germline V gene are WSHSY and SAAADI. This CDR3 has 17 residues. Trimming shortened V by 0 bases and J by 0 bases, and 12 bases separated the two germline ends.

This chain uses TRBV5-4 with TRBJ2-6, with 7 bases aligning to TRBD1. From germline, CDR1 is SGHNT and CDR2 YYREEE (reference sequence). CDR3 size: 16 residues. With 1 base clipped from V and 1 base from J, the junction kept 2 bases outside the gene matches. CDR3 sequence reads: CASSLSGGSGANVLTF. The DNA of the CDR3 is TGTGCCAGCAGCTTGTCAGGGGGTTCTGGGGCCAACGTCCTGACTTTC.

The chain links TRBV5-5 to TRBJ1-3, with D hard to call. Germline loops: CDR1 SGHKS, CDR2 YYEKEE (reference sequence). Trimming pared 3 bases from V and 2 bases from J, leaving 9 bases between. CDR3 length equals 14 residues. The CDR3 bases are TGTGCCAGCAGCTCCCAGGTCCCTGGAAACACCATATATTTT. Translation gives CASSSQVPGNTIYF.

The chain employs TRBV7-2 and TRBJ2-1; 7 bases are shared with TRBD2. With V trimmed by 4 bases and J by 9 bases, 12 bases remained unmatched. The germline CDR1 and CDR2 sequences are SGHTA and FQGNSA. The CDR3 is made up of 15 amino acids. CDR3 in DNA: TGTGCCAGCAGCTCCTGGGATAGCGGGTTCCCTGAGCAGTTCTTC. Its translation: CASSSWDSGFPEQFF.

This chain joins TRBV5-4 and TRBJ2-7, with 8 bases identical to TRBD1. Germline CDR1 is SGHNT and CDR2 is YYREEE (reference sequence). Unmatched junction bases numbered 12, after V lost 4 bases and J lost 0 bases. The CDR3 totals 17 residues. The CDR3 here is CASSPGTGARSSYEQYF. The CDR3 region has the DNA TGTGCCAGCAGCCCCGGGACAGGCGCCCGGAGCTCCTACGAGCAGTACTTC.

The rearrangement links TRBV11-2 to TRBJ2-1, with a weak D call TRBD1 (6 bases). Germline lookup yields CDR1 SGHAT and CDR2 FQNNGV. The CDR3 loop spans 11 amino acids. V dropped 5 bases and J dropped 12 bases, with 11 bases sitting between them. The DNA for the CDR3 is TGTGCCAGCAGCCTGCTAGGGGGGCAGTTCTTC. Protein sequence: CASSLLGGQFF.

CDR3: CASSVTGQGAYNEQFF. The CDR3 coding sequence is TGTGCCAGCAGCGTAACTGGACAGGGGGCTTACAATGAGCAGTTCTTC. This rearrangement joins TRBV9 to TRBJ2-1, with TRBD1 matching 11 bases. This CDR3 has 16 residues. Trimming cost V 1 base and J 4 bases; bases outside gene matches: 4. CDR1 and CDR2 (germline): SGDLS, YYNGEE.

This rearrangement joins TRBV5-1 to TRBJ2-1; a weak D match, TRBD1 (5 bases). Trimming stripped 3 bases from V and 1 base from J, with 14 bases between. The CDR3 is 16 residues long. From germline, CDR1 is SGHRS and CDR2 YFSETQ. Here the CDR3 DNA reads TGCGCCAGCAGCTCCTTCAGGGTGGGATCCTACAATGAGCAGTTCTTC. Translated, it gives CASSSFRVGSYNEQFF.

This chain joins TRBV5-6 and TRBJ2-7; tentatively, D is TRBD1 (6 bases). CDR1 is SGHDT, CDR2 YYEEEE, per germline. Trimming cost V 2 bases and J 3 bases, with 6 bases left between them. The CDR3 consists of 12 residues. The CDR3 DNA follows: TGTGCCAGCAGCTTAGGGGGCTACGAGCAGTACTTC. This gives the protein CASSLGGYEQYF. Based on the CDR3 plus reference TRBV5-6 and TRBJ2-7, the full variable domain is DAGVTQSPTHLIKTRGQQVTLRCSPKSGHDTVSWYQQALGQGPQFIFQYYEEEERQRGNFPDRFSGHQFPNYSSELNVNALLLGDSALYLCASSLGGYEQYFGPGTRLTVT.